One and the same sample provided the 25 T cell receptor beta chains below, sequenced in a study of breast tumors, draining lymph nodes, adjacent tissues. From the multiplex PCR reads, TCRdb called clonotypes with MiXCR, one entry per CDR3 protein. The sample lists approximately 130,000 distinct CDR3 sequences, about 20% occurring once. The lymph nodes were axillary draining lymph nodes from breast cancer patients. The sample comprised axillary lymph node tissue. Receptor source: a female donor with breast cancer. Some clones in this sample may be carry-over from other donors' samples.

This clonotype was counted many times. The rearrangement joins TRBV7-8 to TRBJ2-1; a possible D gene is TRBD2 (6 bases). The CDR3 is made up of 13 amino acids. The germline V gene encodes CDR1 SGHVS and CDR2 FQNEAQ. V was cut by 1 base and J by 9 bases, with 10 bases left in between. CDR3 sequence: CASSLGTSSEQFF. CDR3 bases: TGTGCCAGCAGCTTAGGTACTAGCTCTGAGCAGTTCTTC.

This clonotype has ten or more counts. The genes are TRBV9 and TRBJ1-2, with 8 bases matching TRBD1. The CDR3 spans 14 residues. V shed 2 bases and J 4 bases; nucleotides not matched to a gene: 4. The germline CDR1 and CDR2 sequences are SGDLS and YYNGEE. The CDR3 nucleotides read TGTGCCAGCAGCGTGGGGACAGGCATCTATGGCTACACCTTC. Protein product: CASSVGTGIYGYTF.

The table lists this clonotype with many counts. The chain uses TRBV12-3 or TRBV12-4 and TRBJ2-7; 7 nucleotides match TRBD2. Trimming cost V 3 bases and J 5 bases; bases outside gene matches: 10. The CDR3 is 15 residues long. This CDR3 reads CASSLGGSSIHEQYF. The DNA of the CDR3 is TGTGCCAGCAGTTTGGGCGGGAGCAGCATCCACGAGCAGTACTTC.

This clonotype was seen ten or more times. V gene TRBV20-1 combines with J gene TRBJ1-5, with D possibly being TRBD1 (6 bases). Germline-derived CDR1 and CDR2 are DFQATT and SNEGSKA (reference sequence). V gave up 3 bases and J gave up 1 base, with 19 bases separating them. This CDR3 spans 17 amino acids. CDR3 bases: TGCAGTGCTAGTTGGGGCCAGGGGCTTTCCAGCAATCAGCCCCAGCATTTT. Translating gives CSASWGQGLSSNQPQHF.

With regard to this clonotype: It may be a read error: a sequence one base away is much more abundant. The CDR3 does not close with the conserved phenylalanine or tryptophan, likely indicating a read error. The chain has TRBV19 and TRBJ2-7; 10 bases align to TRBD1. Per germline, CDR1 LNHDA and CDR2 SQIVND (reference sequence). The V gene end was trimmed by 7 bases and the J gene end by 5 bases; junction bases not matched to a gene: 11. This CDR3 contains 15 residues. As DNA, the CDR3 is TGTGCCAGTAATAACCGGGACAGGGGCCCTAACGAGCAGTACCTC. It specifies CASNNRDRGPNEQYL.

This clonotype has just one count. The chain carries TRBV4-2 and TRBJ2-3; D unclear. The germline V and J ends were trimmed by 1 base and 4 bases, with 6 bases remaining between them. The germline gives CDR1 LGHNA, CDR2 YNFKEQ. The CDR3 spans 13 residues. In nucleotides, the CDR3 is TGTGCCAGCAGCCAAGCCGCGGCAGATACGCAGTATTTT. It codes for CASSQAAADTQYF.

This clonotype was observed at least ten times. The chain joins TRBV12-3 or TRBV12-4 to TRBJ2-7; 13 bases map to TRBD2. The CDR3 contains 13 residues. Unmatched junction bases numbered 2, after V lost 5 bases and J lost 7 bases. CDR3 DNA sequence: TGTGCCAGCAGTCTGGGACTAGCGGGGGAGCAGTACTTC. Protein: CASSLGLAGEQYF.

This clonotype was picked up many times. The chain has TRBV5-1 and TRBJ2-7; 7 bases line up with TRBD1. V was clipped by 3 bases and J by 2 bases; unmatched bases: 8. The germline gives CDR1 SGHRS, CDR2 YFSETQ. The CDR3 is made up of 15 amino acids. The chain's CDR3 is CASSSWGQRPYEQYF. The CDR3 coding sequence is TGCGCCAGCAGCTCCTGGGGACAGCGACCCTACGAGCAGTACTTC.

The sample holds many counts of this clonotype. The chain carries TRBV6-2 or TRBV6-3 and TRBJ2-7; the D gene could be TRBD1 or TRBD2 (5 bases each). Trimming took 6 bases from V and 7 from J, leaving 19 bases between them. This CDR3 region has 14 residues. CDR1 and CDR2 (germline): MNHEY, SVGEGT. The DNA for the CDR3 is TGTGCCAGCAGCCGTCTGGGGGTGGCCCTGGAGCAGTACTTC. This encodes CASSRLGVALEQYF.

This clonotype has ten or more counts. The CDR3 DNA follows: TGTGCCAGCAGCCAGGGGGTACTGGGTAGCTACGAGCAGTACTTC. Translating gives CASSQGVLGSYEQYF. The chain combines TRBV3-1 with TRBJ2-7; D possibly matches TRBD1 or TRBD2 (5 bases each). Germline V CDR1 and CDR2: LGHDT, YNNKEL (reference sequence). The CDR3 runs to 15 residues. Trimming removed 3 bases at V and 3 bases at J, with 15 bases between.

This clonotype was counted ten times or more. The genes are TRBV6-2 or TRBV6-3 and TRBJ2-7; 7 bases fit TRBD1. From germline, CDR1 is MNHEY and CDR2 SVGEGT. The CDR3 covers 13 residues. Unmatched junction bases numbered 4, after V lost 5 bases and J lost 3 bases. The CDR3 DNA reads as TGTGCCAGCAGTCCGGGACAGCTCTACGAGCAGTACTTC. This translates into CASSPGQLYEQYF.

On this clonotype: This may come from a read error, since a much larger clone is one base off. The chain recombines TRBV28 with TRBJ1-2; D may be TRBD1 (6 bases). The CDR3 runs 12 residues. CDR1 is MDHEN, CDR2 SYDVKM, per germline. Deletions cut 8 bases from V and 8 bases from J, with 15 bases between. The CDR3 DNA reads TGTGCCAGCTTAGCAGGGGCGGGAGGCTACACCTTC. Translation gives CASLAGAGGYTF.

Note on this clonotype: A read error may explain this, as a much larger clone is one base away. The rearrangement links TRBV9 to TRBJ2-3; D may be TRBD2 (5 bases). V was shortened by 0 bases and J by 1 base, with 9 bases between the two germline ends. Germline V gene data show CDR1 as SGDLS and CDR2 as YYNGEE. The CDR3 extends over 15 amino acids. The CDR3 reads CASSVGLGGTDTQYF. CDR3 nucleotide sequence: TGTGCCAGCAGCGTAGGTCTGGGAGGCACAGATACGCAGTATTTT.

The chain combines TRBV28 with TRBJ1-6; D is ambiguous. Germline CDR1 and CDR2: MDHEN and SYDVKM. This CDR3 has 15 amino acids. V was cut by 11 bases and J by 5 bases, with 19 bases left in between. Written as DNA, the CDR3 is TGTGCCGGACCCCGGGTCCTTTGGGATAATTCACCCCTCCACTTT. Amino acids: CAGPRVLWDNSPLHF.

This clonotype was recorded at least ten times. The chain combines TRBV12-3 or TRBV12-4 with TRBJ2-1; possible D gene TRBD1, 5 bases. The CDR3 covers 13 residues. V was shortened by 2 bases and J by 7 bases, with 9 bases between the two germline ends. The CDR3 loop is CASSLNRWNEQFF. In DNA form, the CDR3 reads TGTGCCAGCAGTTTAAACAGGTGGAATGAGCAGTTCTTC.

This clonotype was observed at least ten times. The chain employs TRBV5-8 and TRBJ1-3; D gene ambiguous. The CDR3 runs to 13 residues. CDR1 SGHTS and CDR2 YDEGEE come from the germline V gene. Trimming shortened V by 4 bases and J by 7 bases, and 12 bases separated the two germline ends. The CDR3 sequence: CASSPDVRNTIYF. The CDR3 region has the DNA TGTGCCAGCAGCCCGGACGTACGGAACACCATATATTTT.

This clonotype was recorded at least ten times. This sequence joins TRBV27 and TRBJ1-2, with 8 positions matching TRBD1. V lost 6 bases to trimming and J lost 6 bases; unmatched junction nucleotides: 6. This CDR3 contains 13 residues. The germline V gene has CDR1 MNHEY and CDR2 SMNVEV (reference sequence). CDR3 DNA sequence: TGTGCCAGCAGGGGAAGACAGGGGAATGGCTACACCTTC. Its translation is CASRGRQGNGYTF.

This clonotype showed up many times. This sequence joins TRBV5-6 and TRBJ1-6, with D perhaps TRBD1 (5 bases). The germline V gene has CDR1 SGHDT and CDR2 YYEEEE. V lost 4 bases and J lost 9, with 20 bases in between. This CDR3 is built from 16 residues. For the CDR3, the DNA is TGTGCCAGCAGCCGCGTTCCAGGGACGGGGATTTCACCCCTCCACTTT. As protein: CASSRVPGTGISPLHF.

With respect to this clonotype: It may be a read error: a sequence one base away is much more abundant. CDR3 sequence: CASSLVPGETPYF. In DNA form, the CDR3 reads TGCGCCAGCAGCTTGGTACCAGGGGAGACCCCGTACTTC. The chain recombines TRBV5-1 with TRBJ2-5; possibly TRBD1 for D (6 bases). Looked up from germline, CDR1 is SGHRS and CDR2 is YFSETQ. The CDR3 loop spans 13 amino acids.

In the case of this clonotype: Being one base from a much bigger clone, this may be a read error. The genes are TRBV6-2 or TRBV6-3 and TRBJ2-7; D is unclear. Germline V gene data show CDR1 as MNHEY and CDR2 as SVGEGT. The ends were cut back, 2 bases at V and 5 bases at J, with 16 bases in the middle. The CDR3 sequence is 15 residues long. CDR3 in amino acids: CASSYPLALPDEQYF. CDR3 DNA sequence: TGTGCCAGCAGTTACCCTTTGGCGCTCCCCGACGAGCAGTACTTC.

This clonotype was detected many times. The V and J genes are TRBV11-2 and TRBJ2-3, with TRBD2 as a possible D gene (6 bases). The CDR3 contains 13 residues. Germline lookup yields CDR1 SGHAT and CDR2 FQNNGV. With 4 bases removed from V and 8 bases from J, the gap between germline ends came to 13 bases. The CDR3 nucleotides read TGTGCCAGCAGCTCGGGACTCCGGAGTACGCAGTATTTT. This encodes CASSSGLRSTQYF.

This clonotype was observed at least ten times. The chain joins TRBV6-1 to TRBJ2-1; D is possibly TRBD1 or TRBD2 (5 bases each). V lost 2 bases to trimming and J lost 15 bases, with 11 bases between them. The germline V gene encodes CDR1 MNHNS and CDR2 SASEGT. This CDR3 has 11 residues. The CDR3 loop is CASSESPGRFF. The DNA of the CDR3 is TGTGCCAGCAGTGAATCGCCAGGGAGGTTCTTC.

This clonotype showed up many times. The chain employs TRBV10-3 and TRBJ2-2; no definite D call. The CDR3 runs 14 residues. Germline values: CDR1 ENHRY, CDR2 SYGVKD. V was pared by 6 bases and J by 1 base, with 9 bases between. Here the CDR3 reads CAIRGKENTGELFF. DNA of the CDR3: TGTGCCATCAGGGGGAAAGAGAACACCGGGGAGCTGTTTTTT.

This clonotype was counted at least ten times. The CDR3 is CASRSGLVTGELFF. CDR3 bases: TGTGCCAGCAGGTCGGGACTGGTCACCGGGGAGCTGTTTTTT. This chain uses TRBV12-3 or TRBV12-4 with TRBJ2-2; a weak D match, TRBD2 (6 bases). Trimming pared 6 bases from V and 4 bases from J, leaving 12 bases between. The length of the CDR3 is 14 residues.

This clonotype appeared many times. The DNA for the CDR3 is TGCAGTGCTTCTAGACTAGCGGGAACAGATACGCAGTATTTT. It is translated as CSASRLAGTDTQYF. The chain uses TRBV20-1 and TRBJ2-3; 11 bases map to TRBD2. This CDR3 is built from 14 residues. V shed 5 bases and J 3 bases; nucleotides not matched to a gene: 4. Germline V gene sequence: CDR1 DFQATT, CDR2 SNEGSKA (reference sequence).